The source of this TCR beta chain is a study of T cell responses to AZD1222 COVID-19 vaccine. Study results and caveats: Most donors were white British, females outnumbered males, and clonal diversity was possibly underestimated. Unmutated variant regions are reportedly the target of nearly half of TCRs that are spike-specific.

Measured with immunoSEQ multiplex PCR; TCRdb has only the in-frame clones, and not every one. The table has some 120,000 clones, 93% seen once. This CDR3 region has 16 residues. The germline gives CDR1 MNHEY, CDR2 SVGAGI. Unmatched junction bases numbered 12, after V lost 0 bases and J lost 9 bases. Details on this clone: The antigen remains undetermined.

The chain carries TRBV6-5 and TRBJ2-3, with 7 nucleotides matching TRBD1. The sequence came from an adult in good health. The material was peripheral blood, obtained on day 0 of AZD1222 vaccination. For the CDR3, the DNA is TGTGCCAGCAGTTACTCGAGTACGCCTACAGGGGACACGCAGTATTTT. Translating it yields CASSYSSTPTGDTQYF.